The source of this T cell receptor beta chain is a study of T cell responses to AZD1222 COVID-19 vaccine (dated by TCRdb to the early 2020s). About the full investigation: AZD1222 recipients whose second dose came at about 4 weeks and those whose second dose came at about 12 weeks were combined into one group, since spike-specific TCR depth and breadth did not differ between the two schedules. A total of 233 trial participants underwent TCR sequencing, of whom nearly 210 received two doses of AZD1222 and approximately 25 received two doses of the MenACWY control vaccine. Trial participants were enrolled by age into 18-55, 56-69 and 70-plus year subgroups, with roughly 160, 29 and 62 TCR-sequenced participants respectively.

What the study reported, not specific to this receptor: Participants were mostly white British, with more females than males. The authors suggested clonal diversity may have been underestimated. A significant rise in spike-specific TCR breadth and depth was observed after two AZD1222 doses relative to day 0 and relative to MenACWY recipients. Because no day 14 peak-response samples were available, repertoires were characterized only after the peak T cell response. Vaccine-associated CD4 TCRs spanned the whole spike protein, with dominant responses in regions 160-218 and 743-854. Reportedly, almost half of the unique spike-specific TCRs recognized epitopes lying outside the regions that are mutated in the B.1.351 and B.1.1.7 variants. Conclusions about previously exposed vaccinees are limited, since just six AZD1222 recipients were seropositive for SARS-CoV-2 at baseline. The 56-69-year group was small, and its depth increase did not reach significance, likely because of low power.

Sample time point, as interpreted from the label and publication: baseline before first vaccination. The vaccinee samples were drawn from two UK trials, COV001 and COV002, one of which was a single-blind randomized controlled phase 2/3 trial testing AZD1222 (ChAdOx1 nCoV-19) in healthy adults. For TCRbeta chain sequencing, PBMC samples were collected from trial participants at day 0 and at day 28 after the second dose. The CDR3 regions of human TCRbeta chains were subjected to immunosequencing. The original methods were these. TCRs in the repertoires were matched against a reference library of SARS-CoV-2-specific TCRs that had been generated with the MIRA antigen-specificity platform. Breadth meant the fraction of unique TCRs that were SARS-CoV-2-associated, whereas depth meant the fraction of total T cells that were SARS-CoV-2-associated. Using the MIRA data, each spike-specific TCR was mapped to the spike region that the TCR reacts to and placed in a CD4 or CD8 class. Log10-transformed breadth and depth values were compared by one-way ANOVA with Sidak's multiple comparisons tests. TCRdb stores this immuneACCESS table with in-frame sequences only. Part of the clones is absent; in the studies checked, under half of the shortfall reflects unresolved V genes, and no reason is known for the rest. V, J and clone size are taken as reported in that table, and D and trimming were inferred from the DNA itself. The sample profile shows 150,000 to 200,000 clones; approximately 93% of them were found once. The ten largest clones take up around 4.3% of the sample.

Concerning this clone: The specificity of this receptor is unknown. The input lacks base qualities; no much larger clone sits a single base away.

The CDR3 starts with the cysteine, ends with the phenylalanine, and has 21 residues. This entry keeps only the CDR3 DNA: 63 bases, framed from base 1. For this chain, trimming is 1 base at the V end and 1 base at the J end, and the number of junction bases without a gene match is 18. From a lookup of the germline V gene, CDR1 and CDR2 are MNHNS and SASEGT. The sequence was collected from an adult in good health. The material sequenced was peripheral blood, taken on day 0 of AZD1222 vaccination. The sequence is built from TRBV6-1 and TRBJ1-1; TRBD1 fits 10 bases in the junction. The DNA sequence reads TGTGCCAGCAGTGAAGGTTTAATACCGGGACAGGGGATTAGTCGGAACACTGAAGCTTTCTTT. The encoded protein is CASSEGLIPGQGISRNTEAFF.